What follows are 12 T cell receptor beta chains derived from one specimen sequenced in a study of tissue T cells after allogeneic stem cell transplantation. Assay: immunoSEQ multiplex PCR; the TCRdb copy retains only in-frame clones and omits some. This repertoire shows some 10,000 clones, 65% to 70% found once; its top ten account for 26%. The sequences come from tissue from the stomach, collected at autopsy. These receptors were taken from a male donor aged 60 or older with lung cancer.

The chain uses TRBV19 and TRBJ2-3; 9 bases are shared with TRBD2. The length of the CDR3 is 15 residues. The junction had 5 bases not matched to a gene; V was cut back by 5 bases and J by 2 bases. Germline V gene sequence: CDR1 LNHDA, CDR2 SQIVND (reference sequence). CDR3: CASSETSGPTDTQYF. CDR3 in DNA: TGTGCCAGTAGTGAGACTAGCGGCCCCACAGATACGCAGTATTTT.

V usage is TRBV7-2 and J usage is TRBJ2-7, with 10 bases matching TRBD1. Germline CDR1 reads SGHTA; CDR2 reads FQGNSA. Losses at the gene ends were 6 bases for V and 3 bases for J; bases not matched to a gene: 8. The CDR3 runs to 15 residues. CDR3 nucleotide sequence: TGTGCCAGCAGACGAGACAGGGGGCTATTCTACGAGCAGTACTTC. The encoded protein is CASRRDRGLFYEQYF.

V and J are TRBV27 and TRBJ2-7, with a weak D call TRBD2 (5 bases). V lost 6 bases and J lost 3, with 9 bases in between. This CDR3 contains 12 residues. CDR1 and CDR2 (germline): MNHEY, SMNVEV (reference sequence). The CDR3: CASRSSSYEQYF. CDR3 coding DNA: TGTGCCAGCAGATCTAGCAGCTACGAGCAGTACTTC.

CDR3 loop: CAISVRGDELFF. CDR3 DNA: TGTGCCATCAGCGTCCGGGGTGATGAACTGTTTTTT. The chain links TRBV10-3 to TRBJ1-4; D gene uncertain. The CDR3 has 12 residues. V lost 6 bases and J lost 12, with 14 bases in between. Germline-derived CDR1 and CDR2 are ENHRY and SYGVKD.

The CDR3 protein is CASSLTGGTEAFF. The CDR3 DNA sequence: TGTGCCAGCAGTTTGACAGGGGGCACTGAAGCTTTCTTT. The genes are TRBV27 and TRBJ1-1; 9 bases match TRBD1. CDR1 MNHEY and CDR2 SMNVEV come from the germline V gene (reference sequence). Trimming took 3 bases from V and 4 from J; bases not matched to a gene: 0. The CDR3 sequence is 13 residues long.

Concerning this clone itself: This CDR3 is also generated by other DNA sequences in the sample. The DNA for the CDR3 is TGCGCCAGCAGTGTTAGAGCTAACTATGGCTACACCTTC. Translation gives CASSVRANYGYTF. This chain joins TRBV10-2 and TRBJ1-2; D gene uncertain. CDR1 WSHSY and CDR2 SAAADI come from the germline V gene. V lost 4 bases and J 0 bases, leaving 6 bases between the germline ends. CDR3 length: 13 residues.

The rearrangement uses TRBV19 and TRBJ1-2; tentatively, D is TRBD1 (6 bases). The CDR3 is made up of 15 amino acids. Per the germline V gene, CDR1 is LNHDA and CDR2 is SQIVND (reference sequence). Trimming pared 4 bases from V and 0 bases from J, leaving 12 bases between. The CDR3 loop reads CASSTYRVSNYGYTF. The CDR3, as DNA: TGTGCCAGTAGTACTTACAGGGTTTCTAACTATGGCTACACCTTC.

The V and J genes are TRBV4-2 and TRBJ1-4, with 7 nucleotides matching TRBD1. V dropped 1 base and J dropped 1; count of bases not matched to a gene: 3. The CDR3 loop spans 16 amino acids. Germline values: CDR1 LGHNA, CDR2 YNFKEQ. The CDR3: CASSQGQGGTNEKLFF. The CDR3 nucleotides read TGTGCCAGCAGCCAAGGGCAGGGGGGAACTAATGAAAAACTGTTTTTT.

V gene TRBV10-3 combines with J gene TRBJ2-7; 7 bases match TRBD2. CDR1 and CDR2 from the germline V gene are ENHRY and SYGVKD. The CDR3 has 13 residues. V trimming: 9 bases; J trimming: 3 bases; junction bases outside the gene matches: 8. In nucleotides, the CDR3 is TGTGCCATACGACCAGGGACTAACTACGAGCAGTACTTC. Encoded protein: CAIRPGTNYEQYF.

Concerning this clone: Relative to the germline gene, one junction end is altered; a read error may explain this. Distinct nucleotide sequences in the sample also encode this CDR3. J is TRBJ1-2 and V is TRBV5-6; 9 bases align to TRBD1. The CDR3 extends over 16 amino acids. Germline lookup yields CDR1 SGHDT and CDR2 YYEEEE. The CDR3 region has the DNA TGTGCCAGCAGCCTCACCCGGACAGGGGCGAACTATGGCTACACTTTC. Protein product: CASSLTRTGANYGYTF.

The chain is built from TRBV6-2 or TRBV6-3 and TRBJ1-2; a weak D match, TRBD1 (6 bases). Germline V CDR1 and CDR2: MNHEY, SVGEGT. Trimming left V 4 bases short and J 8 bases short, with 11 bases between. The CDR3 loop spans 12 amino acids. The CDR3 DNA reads TGTGCCAGCAGTTCTACAGGGTTCGGCTACACCTTC. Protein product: CASSSTGFGYTF.

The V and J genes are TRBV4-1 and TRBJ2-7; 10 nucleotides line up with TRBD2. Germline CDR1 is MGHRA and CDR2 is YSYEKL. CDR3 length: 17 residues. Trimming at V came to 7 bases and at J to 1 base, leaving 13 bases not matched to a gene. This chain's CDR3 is CASTRSSGREGSYEQYF. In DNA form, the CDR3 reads TGCGCCAGCACTCGGTCCAGCGGGAGGGAAGGGTCCTACGAGCAGTACTTC.